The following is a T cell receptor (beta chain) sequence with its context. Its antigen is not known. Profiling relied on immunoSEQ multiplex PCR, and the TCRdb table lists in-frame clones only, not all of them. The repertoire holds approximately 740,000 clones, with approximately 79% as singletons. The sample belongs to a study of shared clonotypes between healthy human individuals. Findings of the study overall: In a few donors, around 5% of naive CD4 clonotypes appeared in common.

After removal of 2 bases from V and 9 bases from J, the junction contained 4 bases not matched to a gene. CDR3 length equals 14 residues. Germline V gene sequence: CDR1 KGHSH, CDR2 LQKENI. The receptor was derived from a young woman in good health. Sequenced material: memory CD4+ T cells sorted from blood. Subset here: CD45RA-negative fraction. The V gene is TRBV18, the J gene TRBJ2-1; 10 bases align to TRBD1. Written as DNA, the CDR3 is TGTGCCAGCTCACCAATAGGGGACAGGGGTGAGCAGTTCTTC. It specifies CASSPIGDRGEQFF.